The 2 T cell receptor beta chains in this list originate from one sample, sequenced in a study of T cells in Graves' hyperthyroidism and ophthalmopathy. It was RNA transcripts that yielded the amplified TCR beta CDR3 regions. The primer set for the first-round RT-PCR of the TCR CDR3 was HTBI. Each CDR3 protein gets one entry after TCRdb re-called the multiplex PCR reads with MiXCR. The repertoire holds about 560,000 distinct CDR3 sequences, with approximately 15% as singletons. The material sequenced was blood. These receptors all come from a woman aged 18 to 35 with Graves' hyperthyroidism.

The chain recombines TRBV6-2 or TRBV6-3 with TRBJ2-5; 7 nucleotides line up with TRBD2. CDR3 length: 12 amino acids. Germline loops: CDR1 MNHEY, CDR2 SVGEGT. J gave up 1 base and V 10 bases, and 3 bases lay outside the gene matches. The CDR3 DNA reads TGTGCCACTGGGAGGGGCCAAGAGACCCAGTACTTC. Its protein is CATGRGQETQYF.

Regarding this clonotype: The junction shows a germline mismatch at one end, possibly a read error. The V and J genes are TRBV2 and TRBJ2-7; no clear D gene. Germline V gene data show CDR1 as SNHLY and CDR2 as FYNNEI. The CDR3 is made up of 12 amino acids. CDR3 in amino acids: CASSEAPYEQHF. In DNA form, the CDR3 reads TGTGCCAGCAGTGAAGCGCCCTACGAGCAGCACTTC.